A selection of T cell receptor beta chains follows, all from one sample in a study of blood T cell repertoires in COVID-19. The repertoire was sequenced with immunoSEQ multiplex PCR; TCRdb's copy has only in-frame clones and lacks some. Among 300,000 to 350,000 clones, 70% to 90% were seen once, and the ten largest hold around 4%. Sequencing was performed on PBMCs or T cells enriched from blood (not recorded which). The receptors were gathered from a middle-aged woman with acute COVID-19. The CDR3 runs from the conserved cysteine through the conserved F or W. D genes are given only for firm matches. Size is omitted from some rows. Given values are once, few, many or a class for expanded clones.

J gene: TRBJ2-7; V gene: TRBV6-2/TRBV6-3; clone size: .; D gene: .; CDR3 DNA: TGTGCCAGCAGTTACTCAGGTGGGGGGACCTACGAGCAGTACTTC; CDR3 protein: CASSYSGGGTYEQYF
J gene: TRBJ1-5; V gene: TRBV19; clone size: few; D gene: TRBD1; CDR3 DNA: TGTGCCAGTAGCACCACAGGGGGCTCGTCCTATAGCAATCAGCCCCAGCATTTT; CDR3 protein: CASSTTGGSSYSNQPQHF
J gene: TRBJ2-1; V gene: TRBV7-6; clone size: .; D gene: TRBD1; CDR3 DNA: TGTGCCAGCAGCTTAGCAGGCGGACAGGGGACGGATGAGCAGTTCTTC; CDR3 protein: CASSLAGGQGTDEQFF
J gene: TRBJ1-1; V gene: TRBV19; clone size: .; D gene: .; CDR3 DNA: TGTGCCAGTAGTATGGGGTTGGGGAGGGAGAACACTGAAGCTTTCTTT; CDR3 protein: CASSMGLGRENTEAFF
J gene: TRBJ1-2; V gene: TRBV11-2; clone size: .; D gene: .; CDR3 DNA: TGTGCCAGCAGCTTATCTCGGGTTGAAAACTATGGCTACACCTTC; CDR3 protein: CASSLSRVENYGYTF
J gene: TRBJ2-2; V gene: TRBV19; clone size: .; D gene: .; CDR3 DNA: TGTGCCAGTACCCCAGGGCCGAACACCGGGGAGCTGTTTTTT; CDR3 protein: CASTPGPNTGELFF
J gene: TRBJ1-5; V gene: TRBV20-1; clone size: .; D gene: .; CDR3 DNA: TGCAGTGCTAGTCCTCTAACGGGGGGTGGGAATCAGCCCCAGCATTTT; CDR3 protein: CSASPLTGGGNQPQHF
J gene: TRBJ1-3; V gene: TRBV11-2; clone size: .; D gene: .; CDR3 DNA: TGTGCCAGCAGCTCCGAGGGACAAGGCGAAAACACCATATATTTT; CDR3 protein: CASSSEGQGENTIYF
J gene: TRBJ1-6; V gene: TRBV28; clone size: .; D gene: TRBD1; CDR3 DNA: TGTGCCAGCGGCACCGGGACAGCCTATTCACCCCTCCACTTT; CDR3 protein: CASGTGTAYSPLHF
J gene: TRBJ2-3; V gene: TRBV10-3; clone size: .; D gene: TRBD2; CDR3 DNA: TGTGCCATCAGTGGGACTAGCGGGAGTCGAAATACGCAGTATTTT; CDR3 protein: CAISGTSGSRNTQYF
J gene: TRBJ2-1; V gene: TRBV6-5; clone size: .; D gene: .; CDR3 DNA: TGTGCCAGCACCCTCAGGACTACGGCCAATGAGCAGTTCTTC; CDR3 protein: CASTLRTTANEQFF
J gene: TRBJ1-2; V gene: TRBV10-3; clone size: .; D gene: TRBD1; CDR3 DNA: TGTGCCATCAGTGACCCGGGACAGGGGACGGGTGGCTACACCTTC; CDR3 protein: CAISDPGQGTGGYTF
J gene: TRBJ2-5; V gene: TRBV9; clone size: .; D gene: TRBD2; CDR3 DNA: TGTGCCAGCAGCGTAGCCAGCGGGAGGGAGACCCAGTACTTC; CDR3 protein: CASSVASGRETQYF
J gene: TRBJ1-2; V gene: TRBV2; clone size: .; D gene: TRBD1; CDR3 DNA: TGTGCCAGCACCCCGGGACAGGCGCACTATGGCTACACCTTC; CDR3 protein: CASTPGQAHYGYTF
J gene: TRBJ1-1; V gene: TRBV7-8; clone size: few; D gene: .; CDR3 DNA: TGTGCCAGCAGCTTAGAACAGGCGGAAGCTTTCTTT; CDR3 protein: CASSLEQAEAFF
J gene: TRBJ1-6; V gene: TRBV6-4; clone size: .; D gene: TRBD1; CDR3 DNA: TGTGCCAGCAGCCCAGGACAGGGGGATAATTCACCCCTCCACTTT; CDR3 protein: CASSPGQGDNSPLHF
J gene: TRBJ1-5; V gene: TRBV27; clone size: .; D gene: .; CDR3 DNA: TGTGCCAGCAGCAGGGCCGTTCAGCAGCCCCAGCATTTT; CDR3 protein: CASSRAVQQPQHF
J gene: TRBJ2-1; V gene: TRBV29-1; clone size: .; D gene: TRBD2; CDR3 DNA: TGCAGCTTAAAATGGGGGTCTAGCGGGAGGGATTACAATGAGCAGTTCTTC; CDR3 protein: CSLKWGSSGRDYNEQFF
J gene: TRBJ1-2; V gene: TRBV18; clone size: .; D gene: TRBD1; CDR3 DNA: TGTGCCAGCTCACCCTTCCCGAAGACAGGGGGAAGAATAACTGGTGGCTACACCTTC; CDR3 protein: CASSPFPKTGGRITGGYTF
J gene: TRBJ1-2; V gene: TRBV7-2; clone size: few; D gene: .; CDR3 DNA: TGTGCCAGCAGCTTAGGGGGGCAGTATGGCTACACCTTC; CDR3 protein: CASSLGGQYGYTF
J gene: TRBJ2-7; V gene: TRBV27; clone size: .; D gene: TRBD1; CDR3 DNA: TGTGCCAGCAGTTTGAAGGGACAGTACCCTTACGAGCAGTACTTC; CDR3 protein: CASSLKGQYPYEQYF
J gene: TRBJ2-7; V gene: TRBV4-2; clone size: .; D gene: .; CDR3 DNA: TGTGCCAGCAGCCCCATGGGGCCCTACGAGCAGTACTTC; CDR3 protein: CASSPMGPYEQYF
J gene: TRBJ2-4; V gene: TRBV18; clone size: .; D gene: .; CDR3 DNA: TGTGCCAGCTCAACCGAAGTCGGCATTCAGTACTTC; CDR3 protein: CASSTEVGIQYF